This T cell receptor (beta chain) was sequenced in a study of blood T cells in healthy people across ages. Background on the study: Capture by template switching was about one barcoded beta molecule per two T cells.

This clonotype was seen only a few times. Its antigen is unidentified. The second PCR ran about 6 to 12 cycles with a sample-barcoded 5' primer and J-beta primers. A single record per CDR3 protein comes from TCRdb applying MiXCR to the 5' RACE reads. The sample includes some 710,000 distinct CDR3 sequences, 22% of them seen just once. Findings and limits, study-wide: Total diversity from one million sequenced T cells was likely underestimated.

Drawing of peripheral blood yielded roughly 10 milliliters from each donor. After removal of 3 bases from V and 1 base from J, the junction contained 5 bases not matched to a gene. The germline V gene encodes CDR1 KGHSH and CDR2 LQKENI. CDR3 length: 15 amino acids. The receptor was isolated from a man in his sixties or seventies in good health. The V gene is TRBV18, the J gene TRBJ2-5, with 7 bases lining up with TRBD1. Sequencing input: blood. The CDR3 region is CASSPRGQAQETQYF. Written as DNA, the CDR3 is TGTGCCAGCTCACCTCGCGGACAGGCCCAAGAGACCCAGTACTTC.